The sequence of this T cell receptor (beta chain) was determined in a study of CD8 T cells in ankylosing spondylitis (TCRdb year 2017). A note on the overall study: The study profiled T cell receptor beta repertoires in healthy donors and ankylosing spondylitis patients to find disease-linked TCR variants. The whole study cohort included 95 to 130 healthy donors and around 25 ankylosing spondylitis patients. Peripheral blood was sampled, and synovial fluid was also collected from ankylosing spondylitis patients.

For this clonotype: What antigen it recognizes has not been identified. One base away there is no much larger clone; base qualities are not given.

Reads for this sample came from an Illumina HiSeq 2500. Quantitative 5'-RACE with molecular barcodes was used to prepare TCR beta libraries. The original methods were these. Disease-linked TCR variants were identified with a new computational method built on a probabilistic model of VDJ rearrangement. TCRdb took the public reads, trimmed them with fastp at Q25, ran MiXCR for clone calling and kept in-frame beta chains. Every CDR3 protein is listed once, alongside the most common genes and DNA of its rows. The V and J calls shown here were made by TCRdb, not taken from the authors' results. For this sample there are about 460,000 distinct CDR3 sequences; about 5.2% appear just once. The ten largest clones add up to 3% to 4.5% of the sample. Overall study results and their limits: Blood from ankylosing spondylitis patients appeared to be characterized by a TCR beta motif made up of several highly homologous amino acid variants. The disease-linked clones had a CD8+ phenotype and were found at relatively low frequencies in peripheral blood. Some TCR beta motif variants had previously been reported in synovial fluid and blood of reactive arthritis patients, which suggested common disease-initiation mechanisms. According to the report, matched synovial fluid samples from ankylosing spondylitis patients were significantly enriched for the disease-linked clones.

The receptor was isolated from a male donor with ankylosing spondylitis. Sample: blood, either unsorted or a sorted T cell fraction (not recorded which).

The DNA reads TGTGCCAGCACCCTTATCGATAGCGGGTCTCAATACAATGAGCAGTTCTTC. Its protein product is CASTLIDSGSQYNEQFF. Recombination connected TRBV6-2 or TRBV6-3 to TRBJ2-1, with 7 junctional bases fitting TRBD2. CDR1 and CDR2 were assigned from the germline V gene as MNHEY and SVGEGT. From cysteine to phenylalanine, the CDR3 is 17 amino acids long. Of the read, only the CDR3 DNA is kept; its 51 bases are in frame from base 1. V is cut back by 7 bases and J by 4 bases, with 16 bases in the junction unmatched.